This TCR beta chain was sequenced for a study of CD8 T cells in Susac syndrome. General study findings and limits: Only a relatively small number of individuals were included in the TCR sequencing and HLA analysis.

This CDR3 region has 13 residues. Between the trimmed V and J ends, which lost 4 bases and 7 bases, there was a span of 11 bases. CDR1 is SGHNT and CDR2 is YYREEE in the germline V gene (reference sequence). The RNA input was about 0.5 to 1 ug, and it was reverse transcribed with random hexamers. An immunoSEQ multiplex PCR generated amplified TCR beta CDR3 products spanning 54 Vbeta and 13 Jbeta. TCRdb re-analysed the immunoSEQ multiplex PCR reads in MiXCR, keeping a single row per CDR3 protein. The sample includes approximately 120,000 distinct CDR3 sequences, more than 90% of them seen just once. TCR beta sequencing covered blood CD8+ and CD4+ T cells. Through negative isolation, CD4+ and CD8+ T cells were obtained, while TEMRA cells were enriched using FACS. Points on this clonotype: Antigen: not known.

V gene TRBV5-4 combines with J gene TRBJ1-4; D remains ambiguous. Sequencing used CD4+ T cells from PBMCs. This TCR was recovered from a human donor in good health. CDR3 sequence: CASSPAIGEKLFF. The CDR3 DNA reads as TGTGCCAGCAGCCCAGCAATCGGTGAAAAACTGTTTTTT.